This TCR beta chain was sequenced for a study of somatic mutations in cytotoxic T cells in rheumatoid arthritis. Study details: Selected populations of V beta antibody-stained T cells underwent flow sorting at nearly 100% purity; these encompassed V beta1+ cells subjected to TCRB sequencing.

The method was immunoSEQ multiplex PCR; TCRdb's version includes in-frame clones alone and lacks a portion of them. This sample yields 25,000 to 35,000 clones, of which roughly four fifths are seen a single time; around 8.3% belongs to the top ten. V was shortened by 5 bases and J by 4 bases, with 9 bases between the two germline ends. The CDR3 consists of 12 residues. Germline CDR1 reads SGHAT; CDR2 reads FQNNGV. The sequence derives from an adult with rheumatoid arthritis. Sequences were obtained from CD8+ T cells sorted from blood. The V call is TRBV11-2, the J call TRBJ2-7; D is possibly TRBD2 (6 bases). CDR3: CASSQGLYEQYF. DNA of the CDR3: TGTGCCAGCAGCCAGGGACTTTACGAGCAGTACTTC.